This T cell receptor (beta chain) was obtained from a study of blood T cell repertoires in COVID-19. About the research overall: The cDNA or gDNA used as material had been derived from T cells, B-cell-depleted T cells, or PBMCs.

This clone showed up just once. The germline CDR1 and CDR2 sequences are SGHRS and YFSETQ. The J segment lost 0 bases and the V segment lost 2 bases, leaving 4 bases of the junction unmatched. The CDR3 extends over 15 amino acids. Original processing methods: Quantification of nucleated cells was approximated via reference gene primer amplification. Assay: immunoSEQ multiplex PCR; the TCRdb copy retains only in-frame clones and omits some. Clone size and the V and J calls come from that table; the DNA yielded D and trimming. The data hold 150,000 or so clones, with around nine tenths observed a single time.

The rearrangement joins TRBV5-1 to TRBJ2-7; 8 bases are shared with TRBD2. The specimen sequenced was peripheral blood. This sequence originates from a woman aged 70-85 years with COVID-19, enrolled during active disease. The CDR3 DNA is TGCGCCAGCAGCTTAGTAGCGGGGAGCTCCTACGAGCAGTACTTC. Its protein is CASSLVAGSSYEQYF.